The 18 T cell receptor beta chains given below trace back to one sample, sequenced in a study of T cell responses to AZD1222 COVID-19 vaccine. The repertoire was sequenced with immunoSEQ multiplex PCR; TCRdb's copy has only in-frame clones and lacks some. The table lists 150,000 to 200,000 clones, 88% of them singletons. The sequencing here drew on peripheral blood, taken on day 0 of AZD1222 vaccination. These receptors originate from an adult in good health.

The gene calls are TRBV28 and TRBJ1-6; 7 positions match TRBD1. Germline V gene sequence: CDR1 MDHEN, CDR2 SYDVKM. The CDR3 runs 14 residues. V was clipped by 3 bases and J by 9 bases; unmatched bases: 5. The CDR3 loop reads CASSFRGEGSPLHF. DNA of the CDR3: TGTGCCAGCAGTTTCAGGGGGGAGGGTTCACCCCTCCACTTT.

The rearrangement uses TRBV28 and TRBJ1-4; D is undetermined. CDR3 length equals 13 residues. V was cut by 10 bases and J by 0 bases, with 9 bases left in between. Germline CDR1 and CDR2: MDHEN and SYDVKM. The CDR3 protein is CATHSATNEKLFF. CDR3 sequence (DNA): TGTGCCACACACAGTGCAACTAATGAAAAACTGTTTTTT.

The chain carries TRBV30 and TRBJ2-5, with 8 bases fitting TRBD2. The germline V gene encodes CDR1 GTSNPN and CDR2 SVGIG (reference sequence). The V and J ends lost 2 bases and 4 bases, in that order; junction bases with no gene match: 6. The CDR3 is made up of 14 amino acids. This CDR3 is CAWSPGGPRETQYF. DNA of the CDR3: TGTGCCTGGAGTCCGGGAGGGCCGAGAGAGACCCAGTACTTC.

This sequence joins TRBV12-3 or TRBV12-4 and TRBJ2-7, with D hard to call. The V gene lost 5 bases and the J gene lost 1 base, with 9 bases spanning the gap. The CDR3 totals 13 residues. Here the CDR3 DNA reads TGTGCCAGCAGTAACACGGCTTCCTACGAGCAGTACTTC. It specifies CASSNTASYEQYF.

The chain uses TRBV5-1 and TRBJ2-3, with D uncertain. Per germline, CDR1 SGHRS and CDR2 YFSETQ. The CDR3 runs to 15 residues. The ends were cut back, 1 base at V and 1 base at J, with 10 bases in the middle. For the CDR3, the DNA is TGCGCCAGCAGCTTGCGGAATTTGGGCACAGATACGCAGTATTTT. Protein product: CASSLRNLGTDTQYF.

The genes are TRBV9 and TRBJ1-6; 9 bases agree with TRBD1. Per the germline V gene, CDR1 is SGDLS and CDR2 is YYNGEE. The J segment lost 7 bases and the V segment lost 0 bases, leaving 2 bases of the junction unmatched. This CDR3 spans 15 amino acids. CDR3: CASSVVGQGNSPLHF. CDR3 bases: TGTGCCAGCAGCGTAGTTGGACAGGGGAATTCACCCCTCCACTTT.

This chain uses TRBV7-2 with TRBJ2-3, with a tentative D call TRBD2 (5 bases). CDR3 size: 13 residues. Germline V gene lookup returns CDR1 SGHTA and CDR2 FQGNSA. Trimming removed 2 bases from V and 4 bases from J, with 7 bases in between. The CDR3 nucleotides are TGTGCCAGCAGCTTACCCGGGGCAGATACGCAGTATTTT. It yields the protein CASSLPGADTQYF.

This clone was seen only a few times. The chain employs TRBV9 and TRBJ2-3; possibly TRBD2 for D (6 bases). V dropped 1 base and J dropped 1 base, with 7 bases sitting between them. CDR1 and CDR2 (germline): SGDLS, YYNGEE. The length of the CDR3 is 14 residues. The CDR3 coding sequence is TGTGCCAGCAGCGTAAGGGAGGGCACAGATACGCAGTATTTT. As protein: CASSVREGTDTQYF.

This rearrangement joins TRBV18 to TRBJ1-3, with 9 bases matching TRBD1. The CDR3 has 17 amino acids. Trimming cost V 3 bases and J 0 bases; bases outside gene matches: 6. In germline, CDR1 is KGHSH, CDR2 LQKENI. CDR3 bases: TGTGCCAGCTCACCGGGACAGGGATTCCCCTCTGGAAACACCATATATTTT. It is translated as CASSPGQGFPSGNTIYF.

The gene calls are TRBV5-8 and TRBJ2-3; TRBD2 matches at 13 bases. CDR1 and CDR2 (germline): SGHTS, YDEGEE. This CDR3 is 17 amino acids long. Trimming cost V 3 bases and J 1 base; bases outside gene matches: 5. CDR3: CASSYRLAGGRTDTQYF. The CDR3 DNA reads TGTGCCAGCAGCTACCGACTAGCGGGGGGCCGCACAGATACGCAGTATTTT.

In this sample, this clone turned up many times. The V and J genes are TRBV20-1 and TRBJ1-1; a possible D gene is TRBD1 (5 bases). Germline values: CDR1 DFQATT, CDR2 SNEGSKA (reference sequence). The CDR3 has 13 residues. Deletions cut 3 bases from V and 3 bases from J, with 11 bases between. CDR3 nucleotide sequence: TGCAGTGCTAGTAGGTCAGGGTACACTGAAGCTTTCTTT. This sequence encodes CSASRSGYTEAFF.

This CDR3 is CASSSGVPSYNEQFF. In nucleotides, the CDR3 is TGTGCCAGCAGCTCAGGAGTGCCCTCCTACAATGAGCAGTTCTTC. J is TRBJ2-1 and V is TRBV7-3, with D unresolved. The V and J ends lost 4 bases and 0 bases respectively, with 10 bases between them. In germline, CDR1 is SGHTA, CDR2 FQGTGA. CDR3 length: 15 amino acids.

This chain uses TRBV4-1 with TRBJ1-6; 8 bases fit TRBD1. V trimming: 3 bases; J trimming: 9 bases; junction bases outside the gene matches: 4. CDR1 MGHRA and CDR2 YSYEKL come from the germline V gene. The CDR3 is 14 amino acids. CDR3 sequence reads: CASSHGQGSSPLHF. The DNA for the CDR3 is TGCGCCAGCAGCCACGGACAGGGAAGTTCACCCCTCCACTTT.

In nucleotides, the CDR3 is TGTGCCAGCAAGGCGGAGGAGAACAGTTCACCCCTCCACTTT. Translating gives CASKAEENSSPLHF. V is TRBV6-5 and J is TRBJ1-6; D unclear. Trimming removed 7 bases from V and 9 bases from J, with 16 bases in between. CDR3 size: 14 residues. Germline lookup yields CDR1 MNHEY and CDR2 SVGAGI.

The V and J genes are TRBV3-1 (or the pseudogene TRBV3-2) and TRBJ2-7; 12 bases agree with TRBD2. CDR3 length: 16 amino acids. Germline V lookup: CDR1 LGHDT, CDR2 YNNKEL (reference sequence). Germline trimming cut 4 bases from V and 5 bases from J; bases unmatched to any gene: 9. This CDR3 reads CASSPGLAGGRDEQYF. The CDR3 coding sequence is TGTGCCAGCAGCCCTGGGCTAGCGGGGGGGCGAGACGAGCAGTACTTC.

The chain carries TRBV7-8 and TRBJ2-7; D is uncertain. This CDR3 contains 14 residues. With 5 bases removed from V and 3 bases from J, the gap between germline ends came to 14 bases. Germline lookup yields CDR1 SGHVS and CDR2 FQNEAQ. The CDR3 DNA is TGTGCCAGCAGCCCCGCGGCGGTTGTCTACGAGCAGTACTTC. Protein product: CASSPAAVVYEQYF.

The genes are TRBV15 and TRBJ1-6; no firm D call. Germline V gene lookup returns CDR1 LNHNV and CDR2 YYDKDF (reference sequence). This CDR3 is 15 amino acids long. With 0 bases removed from V and 5 bases from J, the gap between germline ends came to 8 bases. CDR3 nucleotide sequence: TGTGCCACCAGCAGAGATGTCAGCCATAATTCACCCCTCCACTTT. This encodes CATSRDVSHNSPLHF.

The chain uses TRBV25-1 and TRBJ2-2, with a weak D call TRBD1 (5 bases). CDR1 is MGHDK, CDR2 SYGVNS, per germline. There are 15 residues in the CDR3. Trimming stripped 3 bases from V and 3 bases from J, with 11 bases between. CDR3 nucleotide sequence: TGTGCCAGCAGTGACGGTCTCAGGGACACCGGGGAGCTGTTTTTT. Protein sequence: CASSDGLRDTGELFF.